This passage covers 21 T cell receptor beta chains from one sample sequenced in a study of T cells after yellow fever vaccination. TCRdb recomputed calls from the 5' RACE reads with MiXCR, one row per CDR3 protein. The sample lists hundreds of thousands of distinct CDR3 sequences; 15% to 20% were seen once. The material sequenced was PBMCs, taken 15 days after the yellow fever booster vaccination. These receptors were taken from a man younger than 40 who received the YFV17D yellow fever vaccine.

This chain's CDR3 is CAIRAQTSGRGNEQFF. CDR3 in DNA: TGTGCCATCAGGGCGCAGACTAGCGGGAGGGGGAATGAGCAGTTCTTC. The rearrangement uses TRBV10-3 and TRBJ2-1, with 14 bases that match TRBD2. After removal of 6 bases from V and 7 bases from J, the junction contained 8 bases not matched to a gene. CDR1 and CDR2 (germline): ENHRY, SYGVKD. This CDR3 is 16 amino acids long.

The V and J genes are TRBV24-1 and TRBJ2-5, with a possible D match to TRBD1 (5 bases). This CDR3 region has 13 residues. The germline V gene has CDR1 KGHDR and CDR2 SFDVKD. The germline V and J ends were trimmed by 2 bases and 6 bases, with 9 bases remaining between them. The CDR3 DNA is TGTGCCACCAGTGATTCAGGGATGAAGACCCAGTACTTC. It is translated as CATSDSGMKTQYF.

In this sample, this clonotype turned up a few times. CDR3 sequence: CASGYTGELFF. The CDR3 nucleotides are TGTGCCAGCGGATACACCGGGGAGCTGTTTTTT. V and J are TRBV6-2 or TRBV6-3 and TRBJ2-2; D gene ambiguous. This CDR3 is built from 11 residues. V was trimmed by 8 bases and J by 3 bases, leaving 4 bases between them. Germline assignment: CDR1 MNHEY and CDR2 SVGEGT.

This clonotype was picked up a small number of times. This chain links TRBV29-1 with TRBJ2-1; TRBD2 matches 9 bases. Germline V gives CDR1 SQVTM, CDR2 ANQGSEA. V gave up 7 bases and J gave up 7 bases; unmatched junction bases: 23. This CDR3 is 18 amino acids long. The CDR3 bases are TGCAGCGCCCCAGGGCTCGTCAGCGGGAGGCCAACCCGGAATGAGCAGTTCTTC. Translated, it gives CSAPGLVSGRPTRNEQFF.

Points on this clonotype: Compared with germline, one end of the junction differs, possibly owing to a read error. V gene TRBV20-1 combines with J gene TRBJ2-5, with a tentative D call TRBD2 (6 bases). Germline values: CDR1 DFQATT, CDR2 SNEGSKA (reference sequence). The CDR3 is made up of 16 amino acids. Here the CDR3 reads CCARRRGQLFQETQYF. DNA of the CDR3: TGCTGTGCTAGACGGCGGGGCCAACTATTCCAAGAGACCCAGTACTTC.

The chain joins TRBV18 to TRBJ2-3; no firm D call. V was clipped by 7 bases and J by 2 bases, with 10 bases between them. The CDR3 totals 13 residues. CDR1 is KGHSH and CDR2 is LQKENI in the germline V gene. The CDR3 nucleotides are TGTGCCAGCTGCCCGCAGTACACAGATACGCAGTATTTT. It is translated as CASCPQYTDTQYF.

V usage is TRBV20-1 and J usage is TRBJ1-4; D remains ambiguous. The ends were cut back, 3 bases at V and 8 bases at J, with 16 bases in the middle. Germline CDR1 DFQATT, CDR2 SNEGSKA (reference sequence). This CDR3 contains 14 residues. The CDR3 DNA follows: TGCAGTGCTAGTCAACAGACGATCGGCGAAAAACTGTTTTTT. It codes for CSASQQTIGEKLFF.

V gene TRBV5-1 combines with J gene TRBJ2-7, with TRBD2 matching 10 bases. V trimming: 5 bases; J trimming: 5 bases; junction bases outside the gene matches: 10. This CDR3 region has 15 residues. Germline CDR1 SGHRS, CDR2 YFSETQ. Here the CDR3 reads CASSSHLAGDNEQYF. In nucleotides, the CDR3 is TGCGCCAGCAGTTCCCATCTAGCGGGAGATAACGAGCAGTACTTC.

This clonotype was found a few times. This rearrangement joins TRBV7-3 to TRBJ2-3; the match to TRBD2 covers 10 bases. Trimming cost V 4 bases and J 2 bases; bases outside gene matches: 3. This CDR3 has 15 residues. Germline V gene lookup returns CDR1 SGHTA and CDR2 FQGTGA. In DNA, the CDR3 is TGTGCCAGCAGCTCGGGACTAGCGAACACAGATACGCAGTATTTT. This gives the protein CASSSGLANTDTQYF.

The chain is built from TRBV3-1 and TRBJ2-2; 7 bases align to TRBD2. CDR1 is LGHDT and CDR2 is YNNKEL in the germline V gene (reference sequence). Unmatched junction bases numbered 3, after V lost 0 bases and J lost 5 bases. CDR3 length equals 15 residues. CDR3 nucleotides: TGTGCCAGCAGCCAAGAAGCGGGACCTACCGGGGAGCTGTTTTTT. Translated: CASSQEAGPTGELFF.

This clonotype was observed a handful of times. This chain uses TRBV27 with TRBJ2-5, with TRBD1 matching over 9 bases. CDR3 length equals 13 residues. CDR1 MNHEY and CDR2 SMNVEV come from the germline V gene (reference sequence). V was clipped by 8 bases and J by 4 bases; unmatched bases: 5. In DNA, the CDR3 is TGTGCCAGCGGGGACAGGGCGGGAGAGACCCAGTACTTC. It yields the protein CASGDRAGETQYF.

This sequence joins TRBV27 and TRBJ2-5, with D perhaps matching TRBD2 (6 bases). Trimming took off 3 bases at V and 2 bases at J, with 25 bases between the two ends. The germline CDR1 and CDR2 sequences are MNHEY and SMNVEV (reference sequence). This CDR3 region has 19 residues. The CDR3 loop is CASSFILKTLADPQETQYF. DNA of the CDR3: TGTGCCAGCAGTTTCATTCTAAAAACCTTAGCGGATCCACAAGAGACCCAGTACTTC.

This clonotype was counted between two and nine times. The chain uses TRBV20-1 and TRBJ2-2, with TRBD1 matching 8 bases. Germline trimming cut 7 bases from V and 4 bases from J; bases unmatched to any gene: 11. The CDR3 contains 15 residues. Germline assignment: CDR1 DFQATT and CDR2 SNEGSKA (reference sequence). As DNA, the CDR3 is TGCAGTGTTGTTAAGCGGACAGGGTCCACCGGGGAGCTGTTTTTT. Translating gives CSVVKRTGSTGELFF.

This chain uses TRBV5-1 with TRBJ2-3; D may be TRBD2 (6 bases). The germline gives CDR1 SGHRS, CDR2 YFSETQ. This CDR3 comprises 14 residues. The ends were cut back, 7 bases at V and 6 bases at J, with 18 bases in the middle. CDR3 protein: CASEVLGSGDTQYF. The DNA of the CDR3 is TGCGCCAGCGAGGTCCTCGGGAGTGGTGATACGCAGTATTTT.

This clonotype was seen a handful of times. CDR3 sequence reads: CASSPDTYGYTF. CDR3 DNA sequence: TGTGCCAGCAGCCCAGACACCTATGGCTACACCTTC. This chain links TRBV7-2 with TRBJ1-2, with D unclear. Looked up from germline, CDR1 is SGHTA and CDR2 is FQGNSA. Trimming shortened V by 5 bases and J by 4 bases, and 8 bases separated the two germline ends. The CDR3 consists of 12 residues.

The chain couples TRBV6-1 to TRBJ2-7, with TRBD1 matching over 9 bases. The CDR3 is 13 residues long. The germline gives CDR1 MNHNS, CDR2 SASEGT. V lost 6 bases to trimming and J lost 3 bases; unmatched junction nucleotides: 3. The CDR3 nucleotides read TGTGCCAGCAGAAGGGACAGGGACTACGAGCAGTACTTC. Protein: CASRRDRDYEQYF.

This chain's CDR3 is CASSLKGSDTGELFF. The CDR3 DNA sequence: TGTGCCAGCAGCTTGAAGGGGTCGGACACCGGGGAGCTGTTTTTT. The chain links TRBV7-9 to TRBJ2-2, with D perhaps TRBD1 (5 bases). The V end lost 3 bases, the J end lost 3 bases, and 11 bases lay between the germline ends. Germline V gives CDR1 SEHNR, CDR2 FQNEAQ (reference sequence). This CDR3 comprises 15 residues.

The CDR3 region is CASSQTSGWPNEQFF. CDR3 bases: TGCGCCAGCAGCCAGACTAGCGGCTGGCCCAATGAGCAGTTCTTC. The chain employs TRBV4-3 and TRBJ2-1; 9 bases fit TRBD2. Per the germline V gene, CDR1 is LGHNA and CDR2 is YSLEER. V shed 3 bases and J 6 bases; nucleotides not matched to a gene: 6. This CDR3 is built from 15 residues.

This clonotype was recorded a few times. The CDR3 DNA reads as TGTGCCAGCAGTTTAGGGCTAAGGGCATACGAAAAACTGTTTTTT. Translation: CASSLGLRAYEKLFF. J is TRBJ1-4 and V is TRBV12-3 or TRBV12-4; no clear D. V was clipped by 1 base and J by 8 bases, with 14 bases between them. The CDR3 length is 15 residues.

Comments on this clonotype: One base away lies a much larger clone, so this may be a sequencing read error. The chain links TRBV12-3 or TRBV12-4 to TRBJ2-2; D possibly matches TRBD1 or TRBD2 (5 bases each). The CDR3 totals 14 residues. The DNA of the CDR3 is TGTGCCAGCAGTTTAAGGGGAAACACCGGGGAGCCGTTTTTT. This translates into CASSLRGNTGEPFF.

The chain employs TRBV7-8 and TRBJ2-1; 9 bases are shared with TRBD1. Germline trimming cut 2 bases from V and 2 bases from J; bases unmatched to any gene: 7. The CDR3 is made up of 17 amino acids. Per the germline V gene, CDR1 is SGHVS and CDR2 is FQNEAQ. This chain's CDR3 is CASSLPPGQGTYNEQFF. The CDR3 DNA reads TGTGCCAGCAGCTTACCACCGGGACAGGGAACCTACAATGAGCAGTTCTTC. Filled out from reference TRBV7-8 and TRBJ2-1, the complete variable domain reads GAGVSQSPRYKVAKRGQDVALRCDPISGHVSLFWYQQALGQGPEFLTYFQNEAQLDKSGLPSDRFFAERPEGSVSTLKIQRTQQEDSAVYLCASSLPPGQGTYNEQFFGPGTRLTVL.